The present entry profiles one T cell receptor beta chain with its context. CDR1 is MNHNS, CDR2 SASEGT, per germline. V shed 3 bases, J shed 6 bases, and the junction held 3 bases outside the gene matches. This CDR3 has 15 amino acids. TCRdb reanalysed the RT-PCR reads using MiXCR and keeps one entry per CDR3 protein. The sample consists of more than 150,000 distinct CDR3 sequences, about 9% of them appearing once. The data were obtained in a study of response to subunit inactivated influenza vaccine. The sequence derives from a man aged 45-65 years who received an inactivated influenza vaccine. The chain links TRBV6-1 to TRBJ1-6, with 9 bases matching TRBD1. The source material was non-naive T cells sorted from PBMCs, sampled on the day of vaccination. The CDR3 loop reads CASSDLQGANSPLHF. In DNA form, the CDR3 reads TGTGCCAGCAGTGATTTACAGGGGGCTAATTCACCCCTCCACTTT.